Each of the 13 T cell receptor beta chains below was sequenced from the same sample in a study of post-analysis software for immune sequencing data. General study points: Controls showed lower frequencies than patients for 4 or 5 TRBV segments, and TRBV5-6, TRBV5-1 and TRBV20-1 were among these.

Libraries were made from TCR beta cDNA, and they carried unique molecular identifiers. TCRdb independently ran MiXCR on the PCR reads; one entry per CDR3 protein. Here the sample spans around 770,000 distinct CDR3 sequences, around 46% being singletons. Their cognate antigens are unknown. Material: blood. Source of these receptors: a girl between 10 and 17 years old with multiple sclerosis.

The chain recombines TRBV19 with TRBJ2-7, with 7 bases identical to TRBD1. Germline trimming cut 5 bases from V and 7 bases from J; bases unmatched to any gene: 14. This CDR3 region has 15 residues. In germline, CDR1 is LNHDA, CDR2 SQIVND (reference sequence). The DNA of the CDR3 is TGTGCCAGTAGTTCGCCGGGACGGCTGACAGGGGAGCAGTACTTC. It encodes CASSSPGRLTGEQYF.

This clonotype came up a few times. This chain links TRBV15 with TRBJ2-1; 12 bases line up with TRBD2. After removal of 7 bases from V and 8 bases from J, the junction contained 15 bases not matched to a gene. Germline V gene data show CDR1 as LNHNV and CDR2 as YYDKDF (reference sequence). The CDR3 totals 17 residues. The CDR3 is CATTRTALAGGRYEQFF. In DNA, the CDR3 is TGTGCCACCACCCGAACAGCTCTAGCGGGAGGGCGATATGAGCAGTTCTTC.

This clonotype was recorded many times. This chain links TRBV7-9 with TRBJ2-7, with D hard to call. CDR1 and CDR2 (germline): SEHNR, FQNEAQ (reference sequence). This CDR3 comprises 11 residues. Trimming removed 5 bases at V and 2 bases at J, with 4 bases between. The CDR3 sequence: CASSTAYEQYF. CDR3 in DNA: TGTGCCAGCAGCACCGCCTACGAGCAGTACTTC.

This clonotype was seen a handful of times. The chain employs TRBV5-1 and TRBJ2-7; 8 bases line up with TRBD2. Per the germline V gene, CDR1 is SGHRS and CDR2 is YFSETQ. The CDR3 sequence is 17 residues long. V lost 0 bases to trimming and J lost 0 bases; unmatched junction nucleotides: 8. CDR3 loop: CASSLARGSGISYEQYF. Here the CDR3 DNA reads TGCGCCAGCAGCTTGGCCAGGGGTAGCGGGATCTCCTACGAGCAGTACTTC.

The rearrangement links TRBV15 to TRBJ2-1, with D perhaps being TRBD1 or TRBD2 (6 bases each). Trimming cost V 0 bases and J 13 bases, with 19 bases left between them. The CDR3 loop spans 15 amino acids. Germline V gene sequence: CDR1 LNHNV, CDR2 YYDKDF (reference sequence). Here the CDR3 reads CATSRDLEVGGTQFF. In nucleotides, the CDR3 is TGTGCCACCAGCAGAGATCTTGAGGTAGGGGGGACCCAGTTCTTC. Using reference TRBV15 and TRBJ2-1 for the parts outside the CDR3, the full variable domain is DAMVIQNPRYQVTQFGKPVTLSCSQTLNHNVMYWYQQKSSQAPKLLFHYYDKDFNNEADTPDNFQSRRPNTSFCFLDIRSPGLGDTAMYLCATSRDLEVGGTQFFGPGTRLTVL.

This sequence joins TRBV20-1 and TRBJ1-2; D call uncertain. The CDR3 length is 11 residues. The V end lost 6 bases, the J end lost 5 bases, and 10 bases lay between the germline ends. Germline CDR1 reads DFQATT; CDR2 reads SNEGSKA (reference sequence). The CDR3 spells CSAPRGYGYTF. For the CDR3, the DNA is TGCAGTGCCCCGCGAGGATATGGCTACACCTTC.

This clonotype was found a few times. The rearrangement joins TRBV4-3 to TRBJ2-5; D may be TRBD2 (6 bases). The CDR3 contains 17 residues. V was pared by 0 bases and J by 5 bases, with 19 bases between. The V gene's germline CDR1 is LGHNA and CDR2 YSLEER. CDR3 coding DNA: TGCGCCAGCAGCCAAGAGTGGAGTAGCGGAACCTTGGAGACCCAGTACTTC. It is translated as CASSQEWSSGTLETQYF.

J is TRBJ2-1 and V is TRBV27; 10 positions agree with TRBD1. The J call could be wrong; TRBJ2-7 is a better fit for the DNA end. Germline V gene lookup returns CDR1 MNHEY and CDR2 SMNVEV (reference sequence). The CDR3 contains 16 residues. The CDR3 DNA is TGTGCCAGCAGTTTCTTACCGGGACAGGGGTCCTACGAGCAGTACTTC. It encodes CASSFLPGQGSYEQYF.

The chain couples TRBV12-3 or TRBV12-4 to TRBJ1-1; D is unresolved. This CDR3 comprises 13 residues. Deletions cut 3 bases from V and 5 bases from J, with 10 bases between. The CDR3 DNA reads as TGTGCCAGCAGTTTGTTCGGGGTTACTGAAGCTTTCTTT. It codes for CASSLFGVTEAFF.

V gene TRBV27 combines with J gene TRBJ2-1; possibly TRBD2 for D (6 bases). Trimming removed 2 bases at V and 4 bases at J, with 12 bases between. CDR1 is MNHEY, CDR2 SMNVEV, per germline (reference sequence). This CDR3 has 15 residues. The CDR3 DNA reads TGTGCCAGCAGTTTAAGTCTAGCGCCTTACAATGAGCAGTTCTTC. It encodes CASSLSLAPYNEQFF.

This clonotype was found a few times. V usage is TRBV28 and J usage is TRBJ2-7; 7 bases line up with TRBD2. The V gene end was trimmed by 3 bases and the J gene end by 3 bases; junction bases not matched to a gene: 5. The germline CDR1 and CDR2 sequences are MDHEN and SYDVKM. The CDR3 has 14 amino acids. CDR3: CASSLYKRDYEQYF. The CDR3, as DNA: TGTGCCAGCAGTTTGTATAAGCGGGACTACGAGCAGTACTTC. Full variable domain (rest looked up from reference TRBV28 and TRBJ2-7): DVKVTQSSRYLVKRTGEKVFLECVQDMDHENMFWYRQDPGLGLRLIYFSYDVKMKEKGDIPEGYSVSREKKERFSLILESASTNQTSMYLCASSLYKRDYEQYFGPGTRLTVT.

The chain employs TRBV6-5 and TRBJ2-7, with 11 bases aligning to TRBD2. Germline CDR1 reads MNHEY; CDR2 reads SVGAGI. Trimming removed 6 bases from V and 2 bases from J; junction bases left unmatched: 21. The CDR3 has 20 residues. The CDR3 is CASRYIAGGQIFAVAYEQYF. CDR3 coding DNA: TGTGCCAGCAGGTATATAGCGGGAGGGCAAATCTTCGCTGTTGCCTACGAGCAGTACTTC.

The gene calls are TRBV28 and TRBJ2-7, with 10 bases fitting TRBD2. This CDR3 contains 18 residues. V lost 6 bases and J lost 3; bases outside the gene matches: 17. Germline CDR1 MDHEN, CDR2 SYDVKM. CDR3 sequence reads: CASRYSGRSFQMDYEQYF. The CDR3 nucleotides are TGTGCCAGCAGATATAGCGGGAGGAGTTTTCAAATGGACTACGAGCAGTACTTC.